This is a list of T cell receptor beta chains from one sample in a study of Graves' ophthalmopathy and Graves' hyperthyroidism. A single record per CDR3 protein comes from TCRdb applying MiXCR to the multiplex PCR reads. The data contain 300,000 to 500,000 distinct CDR3 sequences, 15% of them singletons. Sequenced input: peripheral blood. Every receptor here comes from a woman in her late teens or twenties with stable Graves' hyperthyroidism. The conserved cysteine and the conserved F or W are not part of the CDR3 here. Part of the rows lack a size; the others show once, few, many or a class for expanded clones.

>TRBV6-2/TRBV6-3|many
AVTDRVDQPQH
>TRBV12-3/TRBV12-4|.
ASSPGTGVSGANVLT
>TRBV18|.
ASPIGTGHNSPLH
>TRBV7-8|many
ASVAGHNSPLH
>TRBV28|.
ASSLDRSSGELF
>TRBV27|.
ASSSYVTGGTEAF
>TRBV6-5|many
ASSRIPTEAF
>TRBV10-3|many
AISESGGMLNYEQY
>TRBV11-1|.
ASSLLGKVMNTEAF
>TRBV6-2/TRBV6-3|many
ASSYAVDIQY
>TRBV27|.
ASSGQGGGCGYT
>TRBV2|many
ASTNSRVGYKGGEQY
>TRBV6-5|many
ASSYGGQVRPIYEQY
>TRBV10-3|many
AISESGQPIYGYT
>TRBV5-1|many
ASSEPGLAGGPVTGELF
>TRBV19|.
ASSMQGLNTEAF
>TRBV2|many
ARRDGRGETQY
>TRBV18|once
ACSPPGRGGEQY
>TRBV6-5|many
ASSAGLAGPGEQY
>TRBV18|many
ASSPQFLETQY
>TRBV3-1|.
ASSQEGPFGGSNYGYT
>TRBV6-1|many
ASALDRGREKLF
>TRBV6-1|.
ATSDGTGYHEQY
>TRBV4-1|many
ASSQGGGGPGYGYT
>TRBV19|many
ASSGSGIYEQY
>TRBV6-1|many
ASSAGTGGSYGYT
>TRBV5-1|.
ASSLGDRQSAF
>TRBV14|many
ASSQAHRDLEQY
>TRBV12-3/TRBV12-4|many
ASSLSLGVSYEQY
>TRBV6-1|many
ASSEATTANYGYT
>TRBV20-1|many
SARERGLIRTEAF
>TRBV11-2|.
AWQTGTSGNTIY
>TRBV12-3/TRBV12-4|many
ASRQGLGTGELF
>TRBV6-2/TRBV6-3|many
ASSPFHTEAF
>TRBV12-5|many
ASGLTIIHEQY
>TRBV6-1|many
ASSEQGGNQPQH
>TRBV27|many
ASSLSGPTLTQQY
>TRBV20-1|.
SASAGTGVGNQPQH
>TRBV12-3/TRBV12-4|many
ASSLDRGKTGYT
>TRBV6-5|many
ASTGDRAENTEAF
>TRBV11-1|many
ASSAGLKQGATEAF
>TRBV6-1|many
ASREGLAYQETQY
>TRBV5-6|few
ASSLRTSGVRGETQY
>TRBV12-3/TRBV12-4|.
ASSELVGSGKETQY
>TRBV6-5|.
ASISGTALYEQY
>TRBV6-5|many
ASSPGAGGYT
>TRBV7-6|.
ASSLRPTAKNIQY